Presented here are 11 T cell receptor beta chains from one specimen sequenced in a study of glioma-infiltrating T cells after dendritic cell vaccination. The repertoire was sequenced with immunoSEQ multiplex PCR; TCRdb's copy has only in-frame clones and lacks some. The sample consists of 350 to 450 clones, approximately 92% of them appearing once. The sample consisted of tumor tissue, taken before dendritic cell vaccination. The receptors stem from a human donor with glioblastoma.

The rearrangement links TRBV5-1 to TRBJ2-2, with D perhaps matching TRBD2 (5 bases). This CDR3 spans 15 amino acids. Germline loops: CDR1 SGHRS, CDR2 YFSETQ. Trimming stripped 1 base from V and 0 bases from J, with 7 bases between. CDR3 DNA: TGCGCCAGCAGCTTGAGCGGAGCGAACACCGGGGAGCTGTTTTTT. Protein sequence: CASSLSGANTGELFF.

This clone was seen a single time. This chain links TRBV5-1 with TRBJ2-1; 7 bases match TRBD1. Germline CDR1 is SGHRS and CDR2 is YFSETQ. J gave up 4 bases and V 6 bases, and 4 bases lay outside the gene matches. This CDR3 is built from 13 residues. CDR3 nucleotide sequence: TGCGCCAGCACCAAGACAGGGTACAATGAGCAGTTCTTC. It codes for CASTKTGYNEQFF.

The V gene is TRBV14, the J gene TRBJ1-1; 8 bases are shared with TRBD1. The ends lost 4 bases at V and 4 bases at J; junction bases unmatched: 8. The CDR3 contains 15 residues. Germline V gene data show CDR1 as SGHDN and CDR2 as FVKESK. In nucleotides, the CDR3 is TGTGCCAGCAGCCTTAGGACAGGGCGAGGCACTGAAGCTTTCTTT. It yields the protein CASSLRTGRGTEAFF.

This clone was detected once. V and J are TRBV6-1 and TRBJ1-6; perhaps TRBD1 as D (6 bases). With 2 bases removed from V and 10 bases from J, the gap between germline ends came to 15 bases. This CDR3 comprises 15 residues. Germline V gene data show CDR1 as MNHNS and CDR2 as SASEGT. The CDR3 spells CASSELQGSGSPLHF. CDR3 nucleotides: TGTGCCAGCAGTGAACTGCAGGGGTCGGGATCACCCCTCCACTTT.

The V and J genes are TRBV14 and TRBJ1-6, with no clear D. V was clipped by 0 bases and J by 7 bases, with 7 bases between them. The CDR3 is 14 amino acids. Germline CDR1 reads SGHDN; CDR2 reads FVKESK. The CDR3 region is CASSQDSLNSPLHF. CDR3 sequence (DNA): TGTGCCAGCAGCCAAGATTCCCTCAATTCACCCCTCCACTTT.

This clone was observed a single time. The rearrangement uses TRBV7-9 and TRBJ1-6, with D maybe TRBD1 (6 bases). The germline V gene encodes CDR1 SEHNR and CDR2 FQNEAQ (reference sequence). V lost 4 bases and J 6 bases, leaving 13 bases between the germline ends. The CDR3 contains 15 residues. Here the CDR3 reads CASSSQGTSNSPLHF. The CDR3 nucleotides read TGTGCCAGCAGCTCCCAGGGGACATCTAATTCACCCCTCCACTTT.

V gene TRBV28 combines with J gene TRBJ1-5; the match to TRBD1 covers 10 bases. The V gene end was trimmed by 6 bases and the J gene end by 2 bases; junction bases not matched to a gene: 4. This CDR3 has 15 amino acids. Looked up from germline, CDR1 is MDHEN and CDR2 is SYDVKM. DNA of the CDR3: TGTGCCAGCAGAGACAGGGGGCTTGGCAATCAGCCCCAGCATTTT. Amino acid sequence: CASRDRGLGNQPQHF. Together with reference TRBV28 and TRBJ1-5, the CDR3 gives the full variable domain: DVKVTQSSRYLVKRTGEKVFLECVQDMDHENMFWYRQDPGLGLRLIYFSYDVKMKEKGDIPEGYSVSREKKERFSLILESASTNQTSMYLCASRDRGLGNQPQHFGDGTRLSIL.

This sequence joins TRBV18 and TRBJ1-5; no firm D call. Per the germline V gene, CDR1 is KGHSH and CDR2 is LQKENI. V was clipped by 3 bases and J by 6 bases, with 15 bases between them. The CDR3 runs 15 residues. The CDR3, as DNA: TGTGCCAGCTCACCCGCCTTGGGGAGCGGTCAGCCCCAGCATTTT. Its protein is CASSPALGSGQPQHF.

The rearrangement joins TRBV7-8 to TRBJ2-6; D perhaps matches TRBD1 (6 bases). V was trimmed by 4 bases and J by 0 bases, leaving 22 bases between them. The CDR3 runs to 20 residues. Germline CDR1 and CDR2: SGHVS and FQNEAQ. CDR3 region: CASSSTRPGQSLSGANVLTF. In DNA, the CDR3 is TGTGCCAGCAGCTCGACCAGACCGGGACAATCCCTCTCTGGGGCCAACGTCCTGACTTTC.

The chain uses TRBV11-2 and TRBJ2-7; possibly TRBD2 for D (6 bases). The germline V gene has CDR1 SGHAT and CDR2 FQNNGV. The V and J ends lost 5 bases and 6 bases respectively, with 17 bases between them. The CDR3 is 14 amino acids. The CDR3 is CASSHMSGSFEQYF. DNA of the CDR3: TGTGCCAGCAGCCACATGAGCGGGTCATTCGAGCAGTACTTC.

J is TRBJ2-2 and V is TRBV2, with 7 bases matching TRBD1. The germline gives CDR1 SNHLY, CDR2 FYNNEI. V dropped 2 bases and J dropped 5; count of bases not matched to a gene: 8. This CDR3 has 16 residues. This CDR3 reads CASSERQGSRTGELFF. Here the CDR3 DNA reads TGTGCCAGCAGTGAAAGACAGGGAAGTAGGACCGGGGAGCTGTTTTTT.